The sequence of this TCR beta chain was determined in a study of cytomegalovirus exposure and HLA in healthy donors. Study observations and caveats: The investigators catalogued under 200 TCR beta chains as cytomegalovirus-associated. Donors were assumed by presence/absence analyses to have roughly uniform sequencing depth.

The PCR contained 60 Vbeta and 13 Jbeta primers. Only in-frame clones appear in the TCRdb table, and some are missing; sequencing was by immunoSEQ multiplex PCR. The sample contains fewer than 250,000 clones, roughly 77% of which appear only once. This clone was observed a single time. Its specificity is not known. Per the germline V gene, CDR1 is SEHNR and CDR2 is FQNEAQ (reference sequence). This CDR3 has 13 residues. This clonotype was obtained from a woman aged 30 to 39 in good health and CMV-seropositive. Sequences were obtained from PBMCs. The J gene is TRBJ2-5, the V gene TRBV7-9; 7 nucleotides align to TRBD1. The J call may be in error: the DNA end matches TRBJ2-7 better. CDR3 nucleotides: TGTGCCAGCAGCCCCGGACAGGTCTACGAGCAGTACTTC. As protein: CASSPGQVYEQYF.